The 6 T cell receptor beta chains below were found in one sample sequenced in a study of blood T cell repertoires in COVID-19. The data were produced by immunoSEQ multiplex PCR, yet TCRdb's version contains in-frame clones alone and is incomplete. The sample lists roughly 170,000 clones, roughly 80% occurring once. Sequencing input: peripheral blood. These receptors came from a human donor in a cohort sampled during active COVID-19.

The rearrangement joins TRBV4-2 to TRBJ2-5; a possible D gene is TRBD1 (5 bases). The V end lost 0 bases, the J end lost 1 base, and 12 bases lay between the germline ends. The CDR3 has 16 amino acids. Germline CDR1 is LGHNA and CDR2 is YNFKEQ. CDR3 loop: CASSQEWSDTQETQYF. CDR3 in DNA: TGTGCCAGCAGCCAAGAGTGGTCGGACACCCAAGAGACCCAGTACTTC.

The rearrangement uses TRBV5-5 and TRBJ1-2, with 7 bases that match TRBD1. The CDR3 sequence is 14 residues long. The J segment lost 8 bases and the V segment lost 4 bases, leaving 11 bases of the junction unmatched. Germline V gives CDR1 SGHKS, CDR2 YYEKEE (reference sequence). In DNA, the CDR3 is TGTGCCAGCAGCCTACGAGGACAGGAGTTCGGCTACACCTTC. Translation: CASSLRGQEFGYTF.

This chain uses TRBV18 with TRBJ1-2; D is ambiguous. Germline V CDR1 and CDR2: KGHSH, LQKENI. Trimming left V 2 bases short and J 7 bases short, with 11 bases between. The CDR3 contains 13 residues. The CDR3 DNA sequence: TGTGCCAGCTCACCAGGGGAGGATGGTGGCTACACCTTC. Translating it yields CASSPGEDGGYTF.

The J gene is TRBJ1-1, the V gene TRBV12-5; D is unclear. V shed 4 bases and J shed 4 bases, with 16 bases lying between them. This CDR3 comprises 15 residues. CDR1 and CDR2 from the germline V gene are LGHNT and FRNRAP. The CDR3 spells CASGSVSPGTTEAFF. The CDR3 bases are TGTGCTAGTGGTTCCGTGTCCCCGGGAACCACTGAAGCTTTCTTT.

This clone was detected only a few times. This chain links TRBV19 with TRBJ1-1; no clear D gene. Between the trimmed V and J ends, which lost 7 bases and 1 base, there was a span of 7 bases. The CDR3 loop spans 12 amino acids. Germline CDR1 and CDR2: LNHDA and SQIVND (reference sequence). CDR3 amino acids: CASNWANTEAFF. CDR3 DNA: TGTGCCAGTAATTGGGCGAACACTGAAGCTTTCTTT.

V and J are TRBV5-1 and TRBJ2-5; 8 nucleotides agree with TRBD1. This CDR3 spans 15 amino acids. J was trimmed by 1 base and V by 7 bases; bases with no gene match: 9. CDR1 is SGHRS, CDR2 YFSETQ, per germline. The CDR3 region is CASAPPGGPQETQYF. CDR3 in DNA: TGCGCCAGCGCACCCCCAGGGGGCCCCCAAGAGACCCAGTACTTC.